A single sample gave rise to the 9 T cell receptor beta chains below, sequenced in a study of tumor-infiltrating lymphocytes in primary liver carcinoma (dated by TCRdb to the late 2010s). Sequencing relied on an Illumina HiSeq 2500. Using a constant-region primer and ProtoScript II reverse transcriptase, TCRbeta-specific cDNA was reverse-transcribed from 400 to 550 ng total RNA. Three nested multiplex PCR rounds, following a slightly modified ARM-PCR procedure, were used to build the TCRbeta libraries. Multiplex TRBV1-TRBV30 forward primers and a Cbeta reverse primer were used in the first two PCR rounds, each of which was run for around 10 cycles. TCRdb handled the public reads itself, with Q25 trimming in fastp and clone calling in MiXCR, and kept productive beta chains. Rows merge per CDR3 protein into single entries with the most common DNA and genes. The sample data list 300,000 to 350,000 distinct CDR3 sequences, and less than 65% of these were observed just once. The top ten clones comprise approximately 5.9% of the sample.

Blood RNA was extracted from unsorted whole blood with TRIzol reagent; germline DNA came from the DNeasy Blood & Tissue kit. Sequenced sample: peripheral blood. All receptors derive from a man aged 35-49 years with primary liver carcinoma and hepatitis B virus infection.

This clonotype was seen many times. The chain uses TRBV12-3 or TRBV12-4 and TRBJ2-1, with TRBD2 matching over 9 bases. The CDR3 consists of 15 residues. The V and J ends lost 5 bases and 9 bases, in that order; junction bases with no gene match: 11. CDR3: CASSPRSGRGGEQFF. As DNA, the CDR3 is TGTGCCAGCAGTCCTCGTAGCGGGAGAGGAGGTGAGCAGTTCTTC.

Note on this clonotype: The junction does not match germline at one end; this may be a read error. The chain recombines TRBV29-1 with TRBJ2-3; 11 positions agree with TRBD2. CDR3 length: 15 residues. Looked up from germline, CDR1 is SQVTM and CDR2 is ANQGSEA. CDR3 residues: CSVSGTSGFTETRCF. The CDR3 nucleotides are TGCAGCGTTTCCGGGACTAGCGGATTCACAGAAACGCGGTGTTTT.

As to this clonotype: This sequence may be a read error, since a much larger clone differs from it by one base. The genes are TRBV5-6 and TRBJ1-6, with a tentative D call TRBD1 (6 bases). Germline V gives CDR1 SGHDT, CDR2 YYEEEE. V lost 2 bases and J 7 bases, leaving 13 bases between the germline ends. This CDR3 is 15 amino acids long. The CDR3 protein is CASSFVPDSNSPLHF. The CDR3, as DNA: TGTGCCAGCAGCTTTGTTCCGGACAGCAATTCACCCCTCCACTTT.

This clonotype showed up many times. The rearrangement joins TRBV29-1 to TRBJ2-7, with TRBD2 matching over 9 bases. Per germline, CDR1 SQVTM and CDR2 ANQGSEA. J gave up 5 bases and V 4 bases, and 9 bases lay outside the gene matches. The CDR3 totals 14 residues. CDR3 sequence: CSVAIAGEWNEQYF. CDR3 bases: TGCAGCGTTGCAATAGCGGGAGAGTGGAACGAGCAGTACTTC.

As to this clonotype: This may come from a read error, since a much larger clone is one base off. The V gene is TRBV12-3 or TRBV12-4, the J gene TRBJ1-1; D uncertain. The CDR3 runs 10 residues. CDR3 DNA sequence: TGTTCCAGCAGTTTAAGTTCAGCTTTCTTT. This gives the protein CSSSLSSAFF.

The V and J genes are TRBV28 and TRBJ2-7, with D possibly matching TRBD1 (6 bases). V lost 6 bases and J 0 bases, leaving 12 bases between the germline ends. The CDR3 is 14 amino acids. The V gene's germline CDR1 is MDHEN and CDR2 SYDVKM. The CDR3 nucleotides read TGTGCCAGCAGGCGGACAGTCTTCTCCTACGAGCAGTACTTC. Amino acids: CASRRTVFSYEQYF.

This clonotype was counted only a few times. The rearrangement uses TRBV28 and TRBJ2-5; D tentatively reads TRBD1 or TRBD2 (7 bases each). V was cut by 2 bases and J by 5 bases, with 12 bases left in between. Germline loops: CDR1 MDHEN, CDR2 SYDVKM. The CDR3 extends over 14 amino acids. The CDR3 region has the DNA TGTGCCAGCAGTTTAATGCAGGGGGGGGAGACCCAGTACTTC. Its translation: CASSLMQGGETQYF.

To note about this clonotype: Just one base apart from a much larger clone, this may be a read error. The chain joins TRBV12-3 or TRBV12-4 to TRBJ1-1; D is possibly TRBD1 (5 bases). The CDR3 runs 15 residues. The CDR3 spells CASSLGPPGNTEASF. DNA for the CDR3: TGTGCCAGCAGTTTAGGCCCACCAGGGAACACTGAAGCTTCCTTT.

A note on this clonotype: A much larger clonotype is one base distant, so this may be a read error. V gene TRBV29-1 combines with J gene TRBJ1-2, with unresolved D. The CDR3 is made up of 11 amino acids. Germline assignment: CDR1 SQVTM and CDR2 ANQGSEA. In DNA form, the CDR3 reads TGCGGCGTTGAATTTGAATATGGCTACACCTTC. It codes for CGVEFEYGYTF.